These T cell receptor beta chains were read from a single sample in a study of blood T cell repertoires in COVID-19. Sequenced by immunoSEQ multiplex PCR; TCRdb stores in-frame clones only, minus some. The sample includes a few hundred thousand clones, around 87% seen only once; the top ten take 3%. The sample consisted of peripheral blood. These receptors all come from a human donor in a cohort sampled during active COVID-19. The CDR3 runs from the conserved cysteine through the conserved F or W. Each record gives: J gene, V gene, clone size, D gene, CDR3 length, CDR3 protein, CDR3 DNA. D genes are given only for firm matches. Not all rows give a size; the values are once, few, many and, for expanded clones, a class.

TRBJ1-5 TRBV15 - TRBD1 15 CATSESGTGYQPQHF TGTGCCACCAGCGAGTCCGGGACAGGGTATCAGCCCCAGCATTTT
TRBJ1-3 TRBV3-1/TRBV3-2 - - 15 CASSQAGSGGNTIYF TGTGCCAGCAGCCAGGCAGGCTCGGGAGGAAACACCATATATTTT
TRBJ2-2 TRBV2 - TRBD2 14 CASRLAVNTGELFF TGTGCCAGCAGACTAGCGGTGAACACCGGGGAGCTGTTTTTT
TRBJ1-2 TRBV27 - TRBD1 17 CASSLSLNRGSDYGYTF TGTGCCAGCAGTTTATCCCTAAACAGGGGATCCGACTATGGCTACACCTTC
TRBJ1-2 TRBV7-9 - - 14 CASSHPGNYYGYTF TGTGCCAGCAGCCACCCGGGTAACTACTATGGCTACACCTTC
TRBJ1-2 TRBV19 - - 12 CASSIAPDGYTF TGTGCCAGTAGTATAGCTCCGGATGGCTACACCTTC
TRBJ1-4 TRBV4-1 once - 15 CASSQARGTNEKLFF TGCGCCAGCAGCCAGGCAAGGGGAACTAATGAAAAACTGTTTTTT
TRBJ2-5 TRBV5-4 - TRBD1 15 CASSSLGQGLETQYF TGTGCCAGCAGCTCGTTGGGACAGGGGTTAGAGACCCAGTACTTC
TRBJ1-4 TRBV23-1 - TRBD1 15 CASSQSGGTNEKLFF TGCGCCAGCAGTCAATCAGGGGGCACTAATGAAAAACTGTTTTTT
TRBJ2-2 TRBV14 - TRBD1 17 CASSPSGTGLHTGELFF TGTGCCAGCAGCCCGTCCGGGACAGGGTTACACACCGGGGAGCTGTTTTTT
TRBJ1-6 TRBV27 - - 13 CASSRQADSPLHF TGTGCCAGCAGTAGGCAAGCGGATTCACCCCTCCACTTT
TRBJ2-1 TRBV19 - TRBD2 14 CASSRPTSANEQFF TGTGCCAGTAGTAGACCCACTAGCGCCAATGAGCAGTTCTTC
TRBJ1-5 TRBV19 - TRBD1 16 CASSSLDRGRWQPQHF TGTGCCAGTAGCTCACTTGACAGGGGGAGATGGCAGCCCCAGCATTTT
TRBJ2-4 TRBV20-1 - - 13 CSASSQGKNIQYF TGCAGTGCTAGTAGTCAGGGCAAAAACATTCAGTACTTC
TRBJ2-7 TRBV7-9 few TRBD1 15 CASSSIGTELYEQYF TGTGCCAGCAGCAGCATCGGGACAGAACTCTACGAGCAGTACTTC
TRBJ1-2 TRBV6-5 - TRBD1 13 CASRADRGYGYTF TGTGCCAGCAGAGCTGACAGGGGTTATGGCTACACCTTC
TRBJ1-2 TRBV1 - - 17 CTSSRGRTTGGLFGYTF TGCACCAGCAGCCGTGGACGTACAACAGGGGGTTTGTTTGGCTACACCTTC
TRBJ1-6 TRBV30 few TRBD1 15 CAWSSQGAGTSPLHF TGTGCCTGGAGTTCACAGGGGGCGGGTACGTCACCCCTCCACTTT
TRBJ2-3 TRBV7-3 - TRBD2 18 CASSPGGGDYLSSDTQYF TGTGCCAGCAGCCCCGGCGGGGGGGACTACCTTTCTTCAGATACGCAGTATTTT
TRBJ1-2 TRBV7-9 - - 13 CASSFLGDYGYTF TGTGCCAGCAGCTTTTTGGGAGACTATGGCTACACCTTC
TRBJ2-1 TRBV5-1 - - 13 CASSLVGVNEQFF TGCGCCAGCAGCTTGGTCGGGGTCAATGAGCAGTTCTTC
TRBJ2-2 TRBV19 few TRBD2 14 CATGLAGGTGELFF TGTGCCACCGGACTAGCGGGTGGGACCGGGGAGCTGTTTTTT
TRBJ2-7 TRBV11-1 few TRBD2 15 CASSLKRGDPYEQYF TGTGCCAGCAGCTTAAAGCGGGGGGACCCCTACGAGCAGTACTTC
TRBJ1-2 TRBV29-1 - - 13 CSVQAVPNYGYTF TGCAGCGTTCAAGCCGTCCCTAACTATGGCTACACCTTC
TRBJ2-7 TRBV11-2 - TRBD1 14 CASKLGQGSYEQYF TGTGCCAGCAAACTTGGACAGGGCTCCTACGAGCAGTACTTC
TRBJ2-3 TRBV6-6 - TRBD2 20 CASSRTNGLAGGSGGDTQYF TGTGCCAGCAGCCGGACCAACGGACTAGCGGGGGGCTCGGGCGGAGATACGCAGTATTTT
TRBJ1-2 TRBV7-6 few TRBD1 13 CASSKGDRDGYTF TGTGCCAGCAGCAAGGGGGACAGGGACGGCTACACCTTC
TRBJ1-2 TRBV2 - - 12 CASRTRAYGYTF TGTGCCAGCAGGACGCGGGCCTATGGCTACACCTTC
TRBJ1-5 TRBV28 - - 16 CASSPWETGVNQPQHF TGTGCCAGCAGCCCCTGGGAGACAGGAGTCAATCAGCCCCAGCATTTT
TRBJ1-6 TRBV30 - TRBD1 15 CAWNGDRGRGSPLHF TGTGCCTGGAATGGGGACAGGGGGCGCGGTTCACCCCTCCACTTT
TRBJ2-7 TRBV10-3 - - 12 CAIRAPGGEQYF TGTGCCATCAGGGCCCCCGGGGGTGAGCAGTACTTC
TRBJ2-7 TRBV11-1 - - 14 CASSFPTGPYEQYF TGTGCCAGCAGCTTCCCGACAGGACCCTACGAGCAGTACTTC
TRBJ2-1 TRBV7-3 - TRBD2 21 CASSPREGGAGLAGDYNEQFF TGTGCCAGCAGCCCCCGAGAGGGGGGGGCCGGACTAGCGGGGGACTACAATGAGCAGTTCTTC
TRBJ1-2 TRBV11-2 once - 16 CASSSIQGFRDYGYTF TGTGCCAGCAGCTCCATACAGGGATTCAGGGACTATGGCTACACCTTC
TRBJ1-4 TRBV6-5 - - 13 CASSRLLNEKLFF TGTGCCAGCAGCCGTCTCTTGAATGAAAAACTGTTTTTT
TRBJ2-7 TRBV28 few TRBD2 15 CASHGPGTTAYEQYF TGTGCCAGCCACGGACCGGGGACTACCGCCTACGAGCAGTACTTC
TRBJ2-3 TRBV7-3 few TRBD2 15 CASSFSAGGADTQYF TGTGCCAGCAGCTTTTCAGCGGGAGGTGCAGATACGCAGTATTTT
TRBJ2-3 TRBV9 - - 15 CASSEGRGGRDTQYF TGTGCCAGCAGCGAAGGGAGAGGAGGTAGAGATACGCAGTATTTT
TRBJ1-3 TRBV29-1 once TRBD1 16 CSVVDRDRVGGNTIYF TGCAGCGTTGTTGACCGTGACAGGGTGGGAGGAAACACCATATATTTT
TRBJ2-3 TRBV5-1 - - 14 CASSLGQAVDTQYF TGCGCCAGCAGCTTGGGCCAGGCTGTCGATACGCAGTATTTT
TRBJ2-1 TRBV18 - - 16 CASSRGGGLSPDEQFF TGTGCCAGCTCACGAGGGGGGGGCCTGTCTCCGGATGAGCAGTTCTTC
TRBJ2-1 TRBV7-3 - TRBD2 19 CASSLANVGLAGTYNEQFF TGTGCCAGCAGCTTAGCTAACGTCGGACTAGCGGGGACCTACAATGAGCAGTTCTTC
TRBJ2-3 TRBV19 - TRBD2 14 CASSISTSRDTQYF TGTGCCAGTAGTATATCGACTAGCAGAGATACGCAGTATTTT
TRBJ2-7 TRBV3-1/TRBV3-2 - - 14 CASSQAFGEGEQYF TGTGCCAGCAGCCAGGCGTTCGGGGAAGGGGAGCAGTACTTC
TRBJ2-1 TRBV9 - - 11 CASSVARVQFF TGTGCCAGCAGCGTAGCACGAGTGCAGTTCTTC
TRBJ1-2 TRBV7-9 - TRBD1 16 CASSLGGTASNYGYTF TGTGCCAGCAGCTTAGGGGGGACAGCTTCTAACTATGGCTACACCTTC
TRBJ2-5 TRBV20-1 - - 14 CSASPGSRWETQYF TGCAGTGCTAGTCCCGGGAGTAGATGGGAGACCCAGTACTTC
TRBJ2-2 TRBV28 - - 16 CASSFGRTPNTGELFF TGTGCCAGCAGTTTTGGGCGGACACCGAACACCGGGGAGCTGTTTTTT
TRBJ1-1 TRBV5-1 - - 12 CASSLVGTEAFF TGCGCCAGCAGCTTGGTTGGGACAGAAGCTTTCTTT
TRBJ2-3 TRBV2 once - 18 CASRRTRNSDLSTDTQYF TGTGCCAGCAGGCGGACTCGGAACAGCGACCTAAGCACAGATACGCAGTATTTT
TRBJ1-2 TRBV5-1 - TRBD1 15 CASSPEDRGDYGYTF TGCGCCAGCAGCCCAGAGGACAGGGGCGACTATGGCTACACCTTC
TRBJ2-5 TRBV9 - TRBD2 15 CASSPRLAAKETQYF TGTGCCAGCAGCCCTAGGCTAGCGGCAAAAGAGACCCAGTACTTC
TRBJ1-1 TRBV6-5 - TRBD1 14 CASRSQGADTEAFF TGTGCCAGCAGGTCCCAGGGGGCAGACACTGAAGCTTTCTTT
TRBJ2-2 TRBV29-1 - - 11 CSVSGEKELFF TGCAGCGTTTCAGGGGAAAAGGAGCTGTTTTTT
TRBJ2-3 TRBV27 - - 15 CASSFQIADTDTQYF TGTGCCAGCAGTTTTCAGATAGCGGACACAGATACGCAGTATTTT
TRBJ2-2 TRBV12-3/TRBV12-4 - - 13 CASSLMVAGELFF TGTGCCAGCAGTTTAATGGTAGCCGGGGAGCTGTTTTTT
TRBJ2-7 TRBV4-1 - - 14 CASSQVVGTYEQYF TGCGCCAGCAGCCAAGTGGTCGGGACCTACGAGCAGTACTTC
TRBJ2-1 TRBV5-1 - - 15 CASSLAGDSYNEQFF TGCGCCAGCAGCTTGGCGGGGGATTCCTACAATGAGCAGTTCTTC
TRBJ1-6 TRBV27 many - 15 CASSLSQGLGSPLHF TGTGCCAGCAGTCTCTCCCAGGGTTTGGGATCACCCCTCCACTTT